The clone carrying this T cell receptor beta chain was seen a single time. Antigen unknown. RNA transcripts were the template for amplifying TCR beta CDR3 regions. The HTBI set primed first-round TCR CDR3 RT-PCR. TCRdb called the multiplex PCR reads again in MiXCR, with one record for every CDR3 protein. The data hold a few hundred thousand distinct CDR3 sequences, with 20% to 25% observed a single time. For ophthalmopathy patients, the Clinical Activity Score was at least 3 and the NOSPECS grade at least 4; duration was under 3 months. Criteria for exclusion of patients were uncontrolled infection, other autoimmune disease, pregnancy or lactation. The data originate from a study of T cells in Graves' hyperthyroidism and ophthalmopathy. Findings and limits, study-wide: The model predicted ophthalmopathy a median roughly 6.5 months before onset. Separating ophthalmopathy from stable hyperthyroidism was achieved by a 13 V-J model.

The TCR sequence derives from a woman in her 70s with Graves' ophthalmopathy. Sequencing input: blood.

DNA of the CDR3: TGCAGTGCTGCCCAGGGGGTCAATCAGCCCCAGCATTTT. Protein product: CSAAQGVNQPQHF. V gene TRBV20-1 combines with J gene TRBJ1-5; TRBD1 agrees at 7 bases. The CDR3 has 13 amino acids. J lost 3 bases, V lost 5 bases, and 4 bases had no gene match. Germline V gene data show CDR1 as DFQATT and CDR2 as SNEGSKA (reference sequence).